This T cell receptor (beta chain) emerged from a study of Tregs in tolerant kidney transplant recipients. Concerning this clone: Its antigen is as yet unknown.

Germline V lookup: CDR1 SGHRS, CDR2 YFSETQ. The length of the CDR3 is 17 residues. Generated by immunoSEQ multiplex PCR, the TCRdb table keeps only in-frame clones and is missing some. The data hold more than 70,000 clones, with roughly 91% observed a single time. The study, taken as a whole, reports: Validation in larger populations is needed because few patients were studied. For some patients, primers changed over time, blocking nucleotide-level comparison.

The nonmyeloablative bone marrow transplants came from related graft donors, with transient mixed chimerism. The clonotype originates from a human patient who received a combined kidney and bone marrow transplant. The T cells may partly be graft donor cells. Source: CD4+ T cells from blood (PBMCs), taken 24 months after the transplant. This sequence joins TRBV5-1 and TRBJ2-5, with 7 bases that match TRBD1. The last part of the DNA fits TRBJ2-7 better; the J call may be wrong. CDR3 DNA: TGCGCCAGCAGCTTGTCTCCGACAGGGCAGATCCCCTACGAGCAGTACTTC. This sequence encodes CASSLSPTGQIPYEQYF.